Listed below are T cell receptor beta chains from one sample, sequenced in a study of blood T cells in healthy people across ages. TCRdb re-called the 5' RACE reads through MiXCR, storing one row per CDR3 protein. Of roughly 500,000 distinct CDR3 sequences listed, 24% are singletons. The same sample was also used in a study of T cells of mothers and their children.

The sample consisted of blood. These receptors all come from a boy between 10 and 17 years old in good health. CDR3s include the opening cysteine and the closing phenylalanine or tryptophan. D genes are given only for firm matches. Part of the rows lack a size; the others show once, few, many or a class for expanded clones.

CDR3nt: TGTGCCAGCAGTTGGTTTGGACAAGAGACCCAGTACTTC
CDR3aa: CASSWFGQETQYF
abundance: -
v_gene: TRBV6-2/TRBV6-3
j_gene: TRBJ2-5
d_gene: -

CDR3nt: TGTGCCAGCAGTTCCGGGACGTATGGGGGAAAACTGTTTTTT
CDR3aa: CASSSGTYGGKLFF
abundance: -
v_gene: TRBV6-2/TRBV6-3
j_gene: TRBJ1-4
d_gene: -

CDR3nt: TGCGCCAGCAGCCAAGACATCGCTAGCACAGATACGCAGTATTTT
CDR3aa: CASSQDIASTDTQYF
abundance: few
v_gene: TRBV4-3
j_gene: TRBJ2-3
d_gene: -

CDR3nt: TGTGCCAGCAGTGAGACCCCTGTGGGGCGGAAAGAGACCCAGTACTTC
CDR3aa: CASSETPVGRKETQYF
abundance: few
v_gene: TRBV2
j_gene: TRBJ2-5
d_gene: -

CDR3nt: TGTGCCAGCAGACCAGAAGGGTCAACCTACGAGCAGTACTTC
CDR3aa: CASRPEGSTYEQYF
abundance: -
v_gene: TRBV28
j_gene: TRBJ2-7
d_gene: -

CDR3nt: TGTGCCAGCAGAGACACCGGGGCCGGGGAGCTGTTTTTT
CDR3aa: CASRDTGAGELFF
abundance: few
v_gene: TRBV27
j_gene: TRBJ2-2
d_gene: -

CDR3nt: TGTGCCAGCAGTCTTTACAGCGGGGGGGGACAAGAGACCCAGTACTTC
CDR3aa: CASSLYSGGGQETQYF
abundance: few
v_gene: TRBV27
j_gene: TRBJ2-5
d_gene: TRBD2

CDR3nt: TGTGCCGGCAGCCCGAATAGCGGGGGTTACAATGAGCAGTTCTTC
CDR3aa: CAGSPNSGGYNEQFF
abundance: few
v_gene: TRBV3-1
j_gene: TRBJ2-1
d_gene: TRBD2

CDR3nt: TGTGCCATCGGTGGCCGGGAGGGAGGGGAGACCCAGTACTTC
CDR3aa: CAIGGREGGETQYF
abundance: few
v_gene: TRBV10-3
j_gene: TRBJ2-5
d_gene: TRBD2

CDR3nt: TGTGCCAGCAGTATTGCAGGGGGCGAGCAGTACTTC
CDR3aa: CASSIAGGEQYF
abundance: -
v_gene: TRBV12-3/TRBV12-4
j_gene: TRBJ2-7
d_gene: TRBD1

CDR3nt: TGTGCCAGCAGCTTAGGTCTGGAACCCTACGAGCAGTACTTC
CDR3aa: CASSLGLEPYEQYF
abundance: -
v_gene: TRBV7-9
j_gene: TRBJ2-7
d_gene: -

CDR3nt: TGTGCCAGCAGCTCGGGCTTTGGCGGGGAGACCCAGTACTTC
CDR3aa: CASSSGFGGETQYF
abundance: few
v_gene: TRBV7-2
j_gene: TRBJ2-5
d_gene: -

CDR3nt: TGTGCCAGCTCACCGGACAGGGCCATGAACACTGAAGCTTTCTTT
CDR3aa: CASSPDRAMNTEAFF
abundance: many
v_gene: TRBV18
j_gene: TRBJ1-1
d_gene: TRBD1

CDR3nt: TGTGCCAGCAGTTTTAGGATAGGGGGAGAGACCCAGTACTTC
CDR3aa: CASSFRIGGETQYF
abundance: -
v_gene: TRBV28
j_gene: TRBJ2-5
d_gene: -

CDR3nt: TGTGCCAGCAGCTTTGGCGGGGAGAAAGCCAATGAGCAGTTCTTC
CDR3aa: CASSFGGEKANEQFF
abundance: few
v_gene: TRBV7-9
j_gene: TRBJ2-1
d_gene: -

CDR3nt: TGCAGTGCTGTCAGGACTAGCGGGAGGTACAATGAGCAGTTCTTC
CDR3aa: CSAVRTSGRYNEQFF
abundance: -
v_gene: TRBV20-1
j_gene: TRBJ2-1
d_gene: TRBD2

CDR3nt: TGTGCCAGCAGTCCGACAGGGACCTACACCTTC
CDR3aa: CASSPTGTYTF
abundance: -
v_gene: TRBV6-1
j_gene: TRBJ1-2
d_gene: TRBD1